Sequencing of this TCR beta chain was carried out in a study of CD8 T cells in Susac syndrome. In the study overall: Sequenced Susac syndrome patients included about six with clinically active disease and about eight in remission. There were Susac syndrome patients who were therapy-naive at blood draw, others on corticosteroids, and others on intravenous immunoglobulin alone.

Study-wide points: Where Susac syndrome CD4+ T cell repertoires were concerned, no clonal expansion was evident.

Random hexamers primed reverse transcription of about 0.5 to 1 ug RNA. Amplification of TCR beta CDR3 spanned 54 Vbeta and 13 Jbeta via immunoSEQ multiplex PCR. TCRdb independently ran MiXCR on the immunoSEQ multiplex PCR reads; one entry per CDR3 protein. Found here are 140,000 or so distinct CDR3 sequences, about 94% of them singletons; the top ten hold roughly 0.084%. V lost 5 bases and J 10 bases, leaving 16 bases between the germline ends. This CDR3 has 13 residues. From germline, CDR1 is SGHTA and CDR2 FQGTGA. Comments on this clonotype: Its antigen is currently unknown.

The TCR sequence derives from a human donor with Susac syndrome. V gene TRBV7-3 combines with J gene TRBJ2-3; D is undetermined. The sequencing input was CD4+ T cells from PBMCs. The CDR3 protein is CASSPKYRDPQYF. The CDR3 nucleotides read TGTGCCAGCAGCCCCAAGTACCGCGATCCGCAGTATTTT.